This T cell receptor beta chain was captured by sequencing in a study of OX40 agonist ivuxolimab in advanced cancers. Whole-study context: Patients were over 65% male with ages roughly 23 to 79, mean around 61. Study findings and constraints: Expanded clones were, on average, more numerous among CD8+ T cells than CD4+. There were also nonresponders showing low normalized T-cell clonal expansion. By week 6 at 0.1 to 3.0 mg/kg, blood CD4+ and CD8+ T cells had expanded clonally.

This clone was counted a single time. Its antigen is not identified. Clones were read by immunoSEQ multiplex PCR, and TCRdb kept only the in-frame ones, dropping some. Of about 110,000 clones listed, roughly 89% were seen once; the top ten hold less than 0.35%. Per germline, CDR1 MNHEY and CDR2 SVGAGI. V lost 8 bases, J lost 0 bases, and 11 bases lay in between. The CDR3 contains 15 residues. The material was CD4+ or CD8+ T cells sorted from blood, obtained in a trial of the OX40 agonist ivuxolimab. The rearrangement joins TRBV6-5 to TRBJ1-6; D call uncertain. The source of this sequence is an adult with an advanced solid tumor such as melanoma, head and neck, liver or kidney cancer. The CDR3 reads CASRTGISYNSPLHF. CDR3 DNA sequence: TGTGCCAGCCGAACGGGGATCTCCTATAATTCACCCCTCCACTTT.